This T cell receptor (beta chain) was sequenced during a study of cytomegalovirus exposure and HLA in healthy donors. About the study: Across a few hundred genotyped donors, around 80% landed in the Caucasian-associated ancestry cluster.

V lost 5 bases and J lost 1; bases outside the gene matches: 11. Per germline, CDR1 MGHDK and CDR2 SYGVNS. This CDR3 has 17 residues. Primers for the PCR totalled 60 Vbeta and 13 Jbeta. TCRdb's table, derived via immunoSEQ multiplex PCR, lists solely in-frame clones and lacks some. The data hold tens of thousands of clones, with 76% observed a single time. Points from the study as a whole: A further, later analysis showed that HLA-associated TCR beta chains (compared with equally common others) were more clonally expanded. Both high specificity and high sensitivity reportedly marked the classifier's diagnosis of cytomegalovirus status. When analyzed later, a missense DCLRE1C variant was found to be linked to TCR beta V- and J-gene trimming.

In the case of this clone: Antigen: not known.

The receptor's source is a male donor in good health and CMV-seronegative. Sequenced input: PBMCs. This chain joins TRBV25-1 and TRBJ2-5; 9 nucleotides agree with TRBD1. This chain's CDR3 is CASSPAPGQGSQETQYF. The CDR3 nucleotides read TGTGCCAGCAGTCCAGCCCCGGGACAGGGTAGCCAAGAGACCCAGTACTTC.